One sample yielded the 5 T cell receptor beta chains listed below, sequenced in a study of CD8 T cells in ankylosing spondylitis. TCRdb re-called the 5' RACE reads through MiXCR, storing one row per CDR3 protein. The table has a few hundred thousand distinct CDR3 sequences, around 10% seen once; the top ten hold roughly 9.1%. The sample taken for sequencing was blood, either unsorted or a sorted T cell fraction (not recorded which). The receptor source for this set is a female donor with ankylosing spondylitis or in good health (not recorded which).

Concerning this clonotype: A much larger clone lies one base from this, so it may be a read error. This CDR3 reads CSARDPHRDRGCEQYF. As DNA, the CDR3 is TGCAGTGCTAGAGATCCTCACCGGGACAGGGGCTGCGAGCAGTACTTC. The chain recombines TRBV20-1 with TRBJ2-7; 10 nucleotides align to TRBD1. Germline values: CDR1 DFQATT, CDR2 SNEGSKA (reference sequence). The CDR3 loop spans 16 amino acids. The V segment lost 0 bases and the J segment 6 bases; nucleotides outside the gene matches: 11.

This clonotype was seen at least ten times. The CDR3 protein is CSARDAGGFNTGELFF. The CDR3, as DNA: TGCAGTGCTAGAGATGCAGGGGGTTTCAACACCGGGGAGCTGTTTTTT. The rearrangement links TRBV20-1 to TRBJ2-2; TRBD1 matches 7 bases. CDR3 size: 16 residues. Trimming at V came to 0 bases and at J to 2 bases, leaving 6 bases not matched to a gene. The germline gives CDR1 DFQATT, CDR2 SNEGSKA (reference sequence).

CDR3 protein: CSALTRNNEQFF. Written as DNA, the CDR3 is TGCAGTGCTTTGACTAGAAACAATGAGCAGTTCTTC. This chain uses TRBV20-1 with TRBJ2-1, with D tentatively TRBD2 (6 bases). The CDR3 is 12 residues long. V dropped 5 bases and J dropped 5 bases, with 10 bases sitting between them. From germline, CDR1 is DFQATT and CDR2 SNEGSKA (reference sequence).

This clonotype was observed at least ten times. The V and J genes are TRBV20-1 and TRBJ1-1, with 8 bases identical to TRBD1. Germline values: CDR1 DFQATT, CDR2 SNEGSKA (reference sequence). The CDR3 totals 14 residues. V trimming: 6 bases; J trimming: 1 base; junction bases outside the gene matches: 7. The DNA of the CDR3 is TGCAGTGCGCGTCCCGGGACAGGGAACACTGAAGCTTTCTTT. As protein: CSARPGTGNTEAFF.

This clonotype has a count of ten or more. This chain's CDR3 is CASSLLAGENTDTQYF. The CDR3 DNA reads as TGTGCCAGCAGTTTACTTGCGGGGGAGAACACAGATACGCAGTATTTT. The J gene is TRBJ2-3, the V gene TRBV28, with 7 bases aligning to TRBD2. Germline CDR1 is MDHEN and CDR2 is SYDVKM. The V segment lost 2 bases and the J segment 2 bases; nucleotides outside the gene matches: 7. The CDR3 is 16 residues long.